A single sample gave rise to the 7 T cell receptor beta chains below, sequenced in a study of naive CD8 T cells in extremely preterm neonates. Method: immunoSEQ multiplex PCR; TCRdb's copy keeps in-frame clones and lacks some. The repertoire holds around 5,000 clones, with nearly 98% as singletons. Sequencing used naive CD8+ T cells from blood. The origin of the receptors is a human donor in good health.

The genes are TRBV2 and TRBJ2-3; 9 nucleotides agree with TRBD2. The CDR3 is 16 amino acids. The junction had 7 bases not matched to a gene; V was cut back by 5 bases and J by 1 base. CDR1 and CDR2 (germline): SNHLY, FYNNEI. CDR3 sequence (DNA): TGTGCCAGCAGTTTTGATGGCGGGGGGGGCACAGATACGCAGTATTTT. It codes for CASSFDGGGGTDTQYF.

This chain uses TRBV29-1 with TRBJ2-3; D not certain. V was trimmed by 6 bases and J by 6 bases, leaving 13 bases between them. This CDR3 is 12 amino acids long. The germline CDR1 and CDR2 sequences are SQVTM and ANQGSEA. For the CDR3, the DNA is TGCAGCGTCCGTCTAGGCGGCGATACGCAGTATTTT. Translation: CSVRLGGDTQYF.

This chain joins TRBV19 and TRBJ2-3, with 11 bases lining up with TRBD2. The germline V gene has CDR1 LNHDA and CDR2 SQIVND (reference sequence). The CDR3 is 16 residues long. With 5 bases clipped from V and 3 bases from J, the junction kept 7 bases outside the gene matches. The CDR3 DNA follows: TGTGCCAGTAGTCCGGGTCGACTAGCGGGGACAGATACGCAGTATTTT. As protein: CASSPGRLAGTDTQYF.

The V and J genes are TRBV2 and TRBJ2-3; 12 positions agree with TRBD2. J lost 6 bases, V lost 5 bases, and 6 bases had no gene match. The length of the CDR3 is 15 residues. Germline loops: CDR1 SNHLY, CDR2 FYNNEI. This CDR3 reads CASSPSGGVADTQYF. In DNA form, the CDR3 reads TGTGCCAGCAGTCCTAGCGGGGGGGTGGCGGATACGCAGTATTTT.

V usage is TRBV6-1 and J usage is TRBJ1-2, with D uncertain. In germline, CDR1 is MNHNS, CDR2 SASEGT. There are 14 residues in the CDR3. The V end lost 7 bases, the J end lost 7 bases, and 19 bases lay between the germline ends. The CDR3 region is CASTLGGPSSGYTF. CDR3 bases: TGTGCCAGCACCCTCGGAGGGCCCTCTTCTGGCTACACCTTC.

This chain links TRBV19 with TRBJ2-6, with TRBD1 matching over 9 bases. V shed 4 bases and J 0 bases; nucleotides not matched to a gene: 13. CDR1 and CDR2 (germline): LNHDA, SQIVND (reference sequence). The length of the CDR3 is 20 residues. Written as DNA, the CDR3 is TGTGCCAGTAGTAAGACTCCCCTTCTGGGACAGGGCTCTGGGGCCAACGTCCTGACTTTC. Translation gives CASSKTPLLGQGSGANVLTF. Drawing the rest from reference TRBV19 and TRBJ2-6, the complete variable domain is DGGITQSPKYLFRKEGQNVTLSCEQNLNHDAMYWYRQDPGQGLRLIYYSQIVNDFQKGDIAEGYSVSREKKESFPLTVTSAQKNPTAFYLCASSKTPLLGQGSGANVLTFGAGSRLTVL.

V usage is TRBV7-2 and J usage is TRBJ2-1; possible D gene TRBD2, 6 bases. Germline V gene lookup returns CDR1 SGHTA and CDR2 FQGNSA. The CDR3 totals 13 residues. V lost 5 bases, J lost 10 bases, and 15 bases lay in between. This chain's CDR3 is CASSPGVTREQFF. The CDR3 bases are TGTGCCAGCAGCCCGGGGGTCACCCGGGAGCAGTTCTTC.